One and the same sample provided the 6 T cell receptor beta chains below, sequenced in a study of cytomegalovirus exposure and HLA in healthy donors (dated by TCRdb to 2015 to 2018). Receptor libraries were prepared by the immunoSEQ multiplex PCR assay. For the multiplex PCR, a mixture combining 60 forward primers for TCR Vbeta segments and 13 reverse primers for TCR Jbeta segments was used. What TCRdb holds here is the immuneACCESS table cut down to in-frame rearrangements. Part of the clones is not present; checked against another copy, under half of the missing clones reflect an unresolved V gene, and the others are unexplained. The sample table records 55,000 to 80,000 clones; 68% of these occur just once. Of the sample, roughly 2.1% falls within the top ten clones. The sample was PBMCs. The receptors were gathered from a woman in her 30s in good health and CMV-seronegative.

DNA of the CDR3: TGTGCCAGCAGCCGGTGGACAGGGCAAAAGGAAAAACTGTTTTTT. Translated: CASSRWTGQKEKLFF. The chain employs TRBV5-4 and TRBJ1-4; 8 bases align to TRBD1. V shed 4 bases, J shed 8 bases, and the junction held 10 bases outside the gene matches. Germline CDR1 SGHNT, CDR2 YYREEE (reference sequence). This CDR3 has 15 amino acids.

The chain recombines TRBV29-1 with TRBJ1-5; 7 positions match TRBD1. Germline V CDR1 and CDR2: SQVTM, ANQGSEA. The trim removed 0 bases at V and 3 bases at J, leaving 14 bases unmatched. The CDR3 sequence is 18 residues long. CDR3 residues: CSVEEGTAKSSNNQPQHF. The CDR3 DNA reads TGCAGCGTTGAAGAAGGGACAGCCAAAAGTAGTAACAATCAGCCCCAGCATTTT.

DNA of the CDR3: TGTGCCAGCAGTGAAGCCGTTGGGGGGGTGGGTTACTACGAGCAGTACTTC. Residues: CASSEAVGGVGYYEQYF. The chain employs TRBV6-1 and TRBJ2-7; 7 positions agree with TRBD2. CDR3 size: 17 residues. Germline V gives CDR1 MNHNS, CDR2 SASEGT. Trimming took 0 bases from V and 3 from J; bases not matched to a gene: 11.

The V and J genes are TRBV28 and TRBJ1-4; D remains ambiguous. Trimming took 3 bases from V and 7 from J, leaving 15 bases between them. Germline loops: CDR1 MDHEN, CDR2 SYDVKM. The CDR3 totals 15 residues. CDR3: CASSLSYGLREKLFF. CDR3 sequence (DNA): TGTGCCAGCAGTTTGTCTTACGGGTTGCGTGAAAAACTGTTTTTT.

The CDR3 spells CASSQATGSYGYTF. DNA for the CDR3: TGTGCCAGCAGCCAAGCGACAGGGAGCTATGGCTACACCTTC. The chain carries TRBV4-2 and TRBJ1-2; 7 bases align to TRBD1. Germline V gene data show CDR1 as LGHNA and CDR2 as YNFKEQ. The J segment lost 4 bases and the V segment lost 1 base, leaving 3 bases of the junction unmatched. This CDR3 has 14 amino acids.

The chain uses TRBV2 and TRBJ2-1, with TRBD1 as a possible D gene (6 bases). V lost 6 bases and J 1 base, leaving 13 bases between the germline ends. The CDR3 totals 15 residues. Germline loops: CDR1 SNHLY, CDR2 FYNNEI. The DNA for the CDR3 is TGTGCCAGCAGCCCTACAGGGCAGTCCTACAATGAGCAGTTCTTC. This translates into CASSPTGQSYNEQFF.